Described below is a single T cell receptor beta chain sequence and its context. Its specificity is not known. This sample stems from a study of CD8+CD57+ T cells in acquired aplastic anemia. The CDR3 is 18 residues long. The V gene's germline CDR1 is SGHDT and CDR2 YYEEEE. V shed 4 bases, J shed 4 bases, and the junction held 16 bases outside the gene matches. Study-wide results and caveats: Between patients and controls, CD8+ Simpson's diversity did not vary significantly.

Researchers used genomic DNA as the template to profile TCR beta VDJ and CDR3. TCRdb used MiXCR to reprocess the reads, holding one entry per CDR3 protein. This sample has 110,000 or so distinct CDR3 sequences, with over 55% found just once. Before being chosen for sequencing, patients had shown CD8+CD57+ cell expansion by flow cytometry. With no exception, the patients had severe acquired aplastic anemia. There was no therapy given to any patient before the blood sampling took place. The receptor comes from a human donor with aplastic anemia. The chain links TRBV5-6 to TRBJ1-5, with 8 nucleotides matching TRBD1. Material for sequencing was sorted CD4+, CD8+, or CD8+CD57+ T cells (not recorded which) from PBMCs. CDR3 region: CASSLRQGRGWWNQPQHF. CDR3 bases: TGTGCCAGCAGCCTTAGACAGGGGAGAGGGTGGTGGAATCAGCCCCAGCATTTT. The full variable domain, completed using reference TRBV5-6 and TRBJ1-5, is DAGVTQSPTHLIKTRGQQVTLRCSPKSGHDTVSWYQQALGQGPQFIFQYYEEEERQRGNFPDRFSGHQFPNYSSELNVNALLLGDSALYLCASSLRQGRGWWNQPQHFGDGTRLSIL.